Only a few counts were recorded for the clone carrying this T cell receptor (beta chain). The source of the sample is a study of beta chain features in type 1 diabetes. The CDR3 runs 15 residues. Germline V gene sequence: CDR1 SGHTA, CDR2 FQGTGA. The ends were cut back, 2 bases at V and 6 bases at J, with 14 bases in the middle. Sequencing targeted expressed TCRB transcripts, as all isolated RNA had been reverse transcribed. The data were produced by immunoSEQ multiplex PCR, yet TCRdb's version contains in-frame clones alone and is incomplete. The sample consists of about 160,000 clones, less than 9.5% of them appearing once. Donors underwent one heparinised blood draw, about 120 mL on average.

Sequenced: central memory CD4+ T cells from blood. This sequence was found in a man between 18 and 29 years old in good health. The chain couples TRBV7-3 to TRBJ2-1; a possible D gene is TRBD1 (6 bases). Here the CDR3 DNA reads TGTGCCAGCAGCTTAGACAGGCGGGTGGGCAATGAGCAGTTCTTC. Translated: CASSLDRRVGNEQFF.